These 12 T cell receptor beta chains share one sample of origin, sequenced in a study of blood T cell repertoires in COVID-19. Produced via immunoSEQ multiplex PCR; TCRdb's table is partial and in-frame only. Of 240,000 or so clones in the sample, about nine tenths were seen once. Sequencing used peripheral blood. The origin of the receptors is a man between 60 and 70 years old who had recovered from COVID-19.

The rearrangement joins TRBV9 to TRBJ1-5; 7 nucleotides match TRBD1. Germline assignment: CDR1 SGDLS and CDR2 YYNGEE. This CDR3 has 15 amino acids. Trimming took 0 bases from V and 2 from J; bases not matched to a gene: 2. CDR3: CASSVGQGGNQPQHF. The CDR3 DNA is TGTGCCAGCAGCGTAGGACAGGGTGGCAATCAGCCCCAGCATTTT.

The chain couples TRBV30 to TRBJ1-3; 7 nucleotides line up with TRBD1. CDR1 GTSNPN and CDR2 SVGIG come from the germline V gene (reference sequence). Trimming at V came to 2 bases and at J to 5 bases, leaving 9 bases not matched to a gene. The CDR3 loop spans 15 amino acids. CDR3 sequence reads: CAWSPVQGLRNTIYF. CDR3 coding DNA: TGTGCCTGGAGTCCTGTACAGGGGCTTCGAAACACCATATATTTT.

This clone showed up just once. V usage is TRBV3-1 (or the pseudogene TRBV3-2) and J usage is TRBJ2-2; 8 bases are a match to TRBD2. CDR1 and CDR2 from the germline V gene are LGHDT and YNNKEL (reference sequence). This CDR3 contains 15 residues. The ends lost 4 bases at V and 6 bases at J; junction bases unmatched: 7. The CDR3 loop is CASSPSGGAPGELFF. The CDR3 bases are TGTGCCAGCAGCCCCAGCGGGGGAGCCCCCGGGGAGCTGTTTTTT.

This sequence joins TRBV5-1 and TRBJ1-1, with no clear D. Between the trimmed V and J ends, which lost 0 bases and 5 bases, there was a span of 8 bases. Germline V gene data show CDR1 as SGHRS and CDR2 as YFSETQ. The CDR3 length is 13 residues. CDR3 nucleotide sequence: TGCGCCAGCAGCTTGGTGGTCGGGACTGAAGCTTTCTTT. It specifies CASSLVVGTEAFF.

V and J are TRBV27 and TRBJ2-3; no clear D gene. Trimming pared 7 bases from V and 2 bases from J, leaving 7 bases between. Germline V gives CDR1 MNHEY, CDR2 SMNVEV (reference sequence). CDR3 length equals 12 residues. The DNA for the CDR3 is TGTGCCAGCAACAACCCCACAGATACGCAGTATTTT. This translates into CASNNPTDTQYF.

This chain joins TRBV14 and TRBJ2-5, with TRBD1 matching 9 bases. The CDR3 contains 15 residues. The germline gives CDR1 SGHDN, CDR2 FVKESK. J was trimmed by 0 bases and V by 6 bases; bases with no gene match: 5. The CDR3 sequence is CASRYTGGDQETQYF. In DNA form, the CDR3 reads TGTGCCAGCAGATATACAGGGGGCGACCAAGAGACCCAGTACTTC.

The chain links TRBV4-2 to TRBJ1-2; 7 nucleotides align to TRBD1. Germline CDR1 is LGHNA and CDR2 is YNFKEQ. Germline trimming cut 1 base from V and 5 bases from J; bases unmatched to any gene: 16. This CDR3 is built from 18 residues. This CDR3 is CASSQGRPAGGRGYGYTF. CDR3 sequence (DNA): TGTGCCAGCAGCCAAGGGCGCCCGGCAGGGGGACGCGGTTATGGCTACACCTTC.

This chain uses TRBV5-1 with TRBJ2-2; 15 nucleotides align to TRBD2. The germline V gene has CDR1 SGHRS and CDR2 YFSETQ. The V gene end was trimmed by 3 bases and the J gene end by 5 bases; junction bases not matched to a gene: 5. CDR3 length: 17 amino acids. The DNA for the CDR3 is TGCGCCAGCAGCTGGAGGACTAGCGGGGGGGCAACCGGGGAGCTGTTTTTT. Amino acid sequence: CASSWRTSGGATGELFF.

The chain is built from TRBV9 and TRBJ2-5; 8 bases are shared with TRBD2. Germline CDR1 SGDLS, CDR2 YYNGEE. The CDR3 loop spans 15 amino acids. The ends lost 0 bases at V and 4 bases at J; junction bases unmatched: 5. CDR3 region: CASSVEGGGTETQYF. In DNA, the CDR3 is TGTGCCAGCAGCGTAGAGGGCGGGGGGACAGAGACCCAGTACTTC.

The V and J genes are TRBV6-5 and TRBJ2-3, with 11 nucleotides matching TRBD2. The germline V gene has CDR1 MNHEY and CDR2 SVGAGI. The CDR3 totals 15 residues. Germline trimming cut 8 bases from V and 2 bases from J; bases unmatched to any gene: 6. The CDR3 DNA sequence: TGTGCCAGCTTACTAGCGGGGGCCAACACAGATACGCAGTATTTT. It codes for CASLLAGANTDTQYF.

With respect to this clone: The sample contains more than one DNA sequence encoding this CDR3. This sequence joins TRBV2 and TRBJ2-2; 8 bases are shared with TRBD2. Germline V gene lookup returns CDR1 SNHLY and CDR2 FYNNEI. The ends lost 4 bases at V and 3 bases at J; junction bases unmatched: 7. CDR3 length equals 16 residues. The CDR3 sequence is CASSVRGGPDTGELFF. The CDR3 coding sequence is TGTGCCAGCAGTGTTCGGGGGGGGCCTGACACCGGGGAGCTGTTTTTT. Supplemented by reference TRBV2 and TRBJ2-2, the full variable domain reads EPEVTQTPSHQVTQMGQEVILRCVPISNHLYFYWYRQILGQKVEFLVSFYNNEISEKSEIFDDQFSVERPDGSNFTLKIRSTKLEDSAMYFCASSVRGGPDTGELFFGEGSRLTVL.

CDR3 in DNA: TGTGCCAGCAGTGAAGCCGGACAGGGGGAGTACGTC. Residues: CASSEAGQGEYV. The genes are TRBV6-1 and TRBJ2-7; 10 bases match TRBD1. CDR3 length: 12 amino acids. Germline CDR1 and CDR2: MNHNS and SASEGT. V lost 0 bases to trimming and J lost 11 bases; unmatched junction nucleotides: 1.